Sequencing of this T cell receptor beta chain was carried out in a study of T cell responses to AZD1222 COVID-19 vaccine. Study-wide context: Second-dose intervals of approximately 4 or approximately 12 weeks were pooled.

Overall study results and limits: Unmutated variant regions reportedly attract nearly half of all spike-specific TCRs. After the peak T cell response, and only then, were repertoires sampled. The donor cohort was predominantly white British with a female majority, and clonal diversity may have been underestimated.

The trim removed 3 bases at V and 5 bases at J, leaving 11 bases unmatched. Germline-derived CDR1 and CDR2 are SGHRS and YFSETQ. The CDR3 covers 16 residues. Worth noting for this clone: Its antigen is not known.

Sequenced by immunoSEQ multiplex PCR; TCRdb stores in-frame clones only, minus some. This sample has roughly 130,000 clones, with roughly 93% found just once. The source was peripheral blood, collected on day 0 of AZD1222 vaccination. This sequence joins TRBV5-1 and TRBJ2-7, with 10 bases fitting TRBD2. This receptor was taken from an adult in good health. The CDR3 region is CASSSGLAPSNDEQYF. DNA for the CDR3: TGCGCCAGCAGCTCGGGACTAGCGCCCTCGAACGACGAGCAGTACTTC.